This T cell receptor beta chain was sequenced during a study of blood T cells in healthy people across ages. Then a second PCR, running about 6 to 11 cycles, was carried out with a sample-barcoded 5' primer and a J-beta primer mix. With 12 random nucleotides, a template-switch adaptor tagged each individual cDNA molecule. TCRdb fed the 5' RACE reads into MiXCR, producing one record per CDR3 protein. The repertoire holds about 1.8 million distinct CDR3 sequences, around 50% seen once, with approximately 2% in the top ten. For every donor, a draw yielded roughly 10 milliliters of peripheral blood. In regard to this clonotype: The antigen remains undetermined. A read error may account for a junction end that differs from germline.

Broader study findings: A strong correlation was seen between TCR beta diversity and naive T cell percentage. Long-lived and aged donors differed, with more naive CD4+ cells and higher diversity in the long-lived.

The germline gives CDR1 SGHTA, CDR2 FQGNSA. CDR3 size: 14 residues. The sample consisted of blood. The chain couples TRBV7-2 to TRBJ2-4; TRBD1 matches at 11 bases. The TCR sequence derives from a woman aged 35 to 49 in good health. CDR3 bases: TGTGCTAGCAGCTTGCGGGACAGGGGGGGTTCGCAGTACTTC. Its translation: CASSLRDRGGSQYF.